A selection of T cell receptor beta chains follows, all from one sample in a study of OX40 agonist ivuxolimab in advanced cancers. The protocol was immunoSEQ multiplex PCR, while the TCRdb copy is restricted to in-frame clones and leaves out a portion. The table has 50,000 or so clones, just under 95% seen once; the top ten hold roughly a quarter. Material: CD4+ or CD8+ T cells sorted from blood, obtained in a trial of the OX40 agonist ivuxolimab. Source of these receptors: an adult with an advanced solid tumor such as melanoma, head and neck, liver or kidney cancer. Each CDR3 is given with its conserved first and last residue. A D gene is named only where the DNA matches it firmly. Clone size is given for some rows only: seen once, a few or many times, or a class if the clone is expanded.

j_call,clone_size,v_call,d_call,cdr3_nt,cdr3_aa
TRBJ2-1,NA,TRBV2,TRBD2,TGTGCCAGCAGTGATTGGGGGGGAGAGGGAAGGAATGAGCAGTTCTTC,CASSDWGGEGRNEQFF
TRBJ2-7,NA,TRBV19,TRBD1,TGTGCCAGTAGCGGGACAGCCTCCTACGAGCAGTACTTC,CASSGTASYEQYF
TRBJ2-5,NA,TRBV14,NA,TGTGCCAGCAGCCAAGGATACCTGAGCGGAGCGTACCAAGAGACCCAGTACTTC,CASSQGYLSGAYQETQYF
TRBJ1-1,NA,TRBV19,NA,TGTGCCAGTAGTTACAGGGTAGGGTTCACTGAAGCTTTCTTT,CASSYRVGFTEAFF
TRBJ1-2,once,TRBV15,NA,TGTGCCACCAGCAGAGATCATGCGCGGAGCTATGGCTACACCTTC,CATSRDHARSYGYTF
TRBJ1-3,NA,TRBV9,NA,TGTGCCAGCAGCGATGAGAACTCTGGAAACACCATATATTTT,CASSDENSGNTIYF
TRBJ1-1,NA,TRBV14,NA,TGTGCCGGCAGCCAGGCGCGGGTCTTAAACACTGAAGCTTTCTTT,CAGSQARVLNTEAFF
TRBJ1-1,once,TRBV7-7,NA,TGTGCCAGCAGCTTATCGGGGGCGACTGAAGCTTTCTTT,CASSLSGATEAFF
TRBJ2-3,medium-sized,TRBV6-4,NA,TGTGCCAGCAGTGACGGCAGGGGCGAAGATACGCAGTATTTT,CASSDGRGEDTQYF
TRBJ2-2,NA,TRBV7-8,TRBD2,TGTGCCAGCAGCTTTGGGAGGGCTCCGGGACTAGCGAACACCGGGGAGCTGTTTTTT,CASSFGRAPGLANTGELFF
TRBJ2-1,NA,TRBV27,NA,TGTGCCAGCAGTTTATCCTTGGACCTACTAGAGGTCTACAATGAGCAGTTCTTC,CASSLSLDLLEVYNEQFF
TRBJ2-3,NA,TRBV14,NA,TGTGCCAGCAGCCCTAGTCCCGATACGCAGTATTTT,CASSPSPDTQYF
TRBJ2-7,NA,TRBV6-1,TRBD2,TGTGCCAGCAGTGAATGGGTGACAGCGGGAGGAGTCTACGAGCAGTACTTC,CASSEWVTAGGVYEQYF
TRBJ1-2,NA,TRBV28,NA,TGTGCCAGCAGTTTCGTGGCTAACTATGGCTACACCTTC,CASSFVANYGYTF
TRBJ2-7,few,TRBV12-5,NA,TGTGCTAGTGGCCCGGACAGCTACGAGCAGTACTTC,CASGPDSYEQYF
TRBJ2-2,NA,TRBV6-5,TRBD2,TGTGCCAGCAGTTACTGGACGGGAGGTTCGCCCGGGGAGCTGTTTTTT,CASSYWTGGSPGELFF
TRBJ1-1,NA,TRBV11-1,TRBD1,TGTGCCAGCAGCTTAGGCGGGACAGGATCCAAGGCAACTGAAGCTTTCTTT,CASSLGGTGSKATEAFF
TRBJ2-1,NA,TRBV28,NA,TGTGCCAGCAGTTTAGAAGAAACAAACCCGAGGGACAATGAGCAGTTCTTC,CASSLEETNPRDNEQFF
TRBJ1-3,NA,TRBV7-7,NA,TGTGCTAGCAGCTTAGAATTAAGGGGAAACACCATATATTTT,CASSLELRGNTIYF
TRBJ2-1,NA,TRBV6-5,NA,TGTGCCAGCAGTTATTTGGCCTCCTACAATGAGCAGTTCTTC,CASSYLASYNEQFF
TRBJ1-3,NA,TRBV9,NA,TGTGCCAGCAGCCCCTCGTCCACCATATATTTT,CASSPSSTIYF
TRBJ2-3,NA,TRBV7-9,TRBD2,TGTGCCAGCAGCTTAGGGACTAGCGGCACAGATACGCAGTATTTT,CASSLGTSGTDTQYF
TRBJ1-2,NA,TRBV7-9,NA,TGTGCCAGCAGCTTAGACCCGCCAGGCTACACCTTC,CASSLDPPGYTF
TRBJ2-7,NA,TRBV4-1,NA,TGCGCCAGCAGCCAATTTCTAGGGTACGAGCAGTACTTC,CASSQFLGYEQYF
TRBJ1-1,NA,TRBV27,NA,TGTGCCAGCAGTTTAATCGGCTTCACTGAAGCTTTCTTT,CASSLIGFTEAFF
TRBJ1-1,NA,TRBV14,NA,TGTGCCAGCAGCCCCCAGGGCACTGAAGCTTTCTTT,CASSPQGTEAFF
TRBJ2-1,NA,TRBV27,TRBD2,TGTGCCAGCAGTCTTACTAGCGGGAGGGACCAAAAGCAGTTCTTC,CASSLTSGRDQKQFF
TRBJ2-3,NA,TRBV16,NA,TGTGCCAGCAGCCAACCTTCCTCGACTAGCACAGATACGCAGTATTTT,CASSQPSSTSTDTQYF
TRBJ2-5,NA,TRBV4-3,TRBD1,TGCGCCAGCAGCCGGGGCAGGGGGTTAGAGACCCAGTACTTC,CASSRGRGLETQYF
TRBJ1-2,NA,TRBV29-1,NA,TGCAGCGTTGAAGGGGGCAATATCCCGCGGGAGGACTATAACTATGGCTACACCTTC,CSVEGGNIPREDYNYGYTF
TRBJ2-3,NA,TRBV19,TRBD1,TGTGCCAGTAGTATTAGGCAGGGGGCGGATACGCAGTATTTT,CASSIRQGADTQYF
TRBJ2-1,NA,TRBV6-6,NA,TGTGCCAGCAGTTTGAAGTCTGAGTCCAATGAGCAGTTCTTC,CASSLKSESNEQFF
TRBJ2-7,NA,TRBV4-3,NA,TGCGCCAGCAGCCAAGATCTGGGGGGCGGTACCTACGAGCAGTACTTC,CASSQDLGGGTYEQYF
TRBJ2-7,NA,TRBV29-1,NA,TGCAGCGCAGTACTAGCCGCCCTCTCCTACGAGCAGTACTTC,CSAVLAALSYEQYF
TRBJ2-7,NA,TRBV2,NA,TGTGCCAGCAGTGAGGTGGCGGGACACCCCTCCTACGAGCAGTACTTC,CASSEVAGHPSYEQYF
TRBJ2-7,NA,TRBV5-1,TRBD2,TGCGCCAGCAGCCTGACTAGCGGGAGGATGTACGAGCAGTACTTC,CASSLTSGRMYEQYF
TRBJ2-1,NA,TRBV4-1,TRBD2,TGCGCCAGCAGCCAAGTGGGTAGCGGGGTATACAATGAGCAGTTCTTC,CASSQVGSGVYNEQFF
TRBJ1-1,NA,TRBV4-3,TRBD1,TGCGCCAGCAGCTCCGGGACAGGGCGGGGAAACACTGAAGCTTTCTTT,CASSSGTGRGNTEAFF
TRBJ2-7,NA,TRBV6-5,TRBD2,TGTGCCAGCAGTTCTCGGACTAGCGGGATTCCCTACGAGCAGTACTTC,CASSSRTSGIPYEQYF
TRBJ1-2,NA,TRBV25-1,TRBD1,TGTGCCAGCAGTGAATATGGGGGACAGGGGTTCTATGGCTACACCTTC,CASSEYGGQGFYGYTF
TRBJ2-2,NA,TRBV6-5,NA,TGTGCCAGCAGTTACTCGCGGTTTGCCGGGGAGCTGTTTTTT,CASSYSRFAGELFF
TRBJ2-3,NA,TRBV6-5,TRBD2,TGTGCCAGCAGTTCGGGACTAGCGGCCACAGATACGCAGTATTTT,CASSSGLAATDTQYF
TRBJ2-3,few,TRBV10-3,NA,TGTGCCACCTCTAAAGAGGACCCAACAGATACGCAGTATTTT,CATSKEDPTDTQYF
TRBJ2-7,NA,TRBV28,NA,TGTGCCAGCAGTCAAGGGTTTGGGTTCCTTGACGAGCAGTACTTC,CASSQGFGFLDEQYF
TRBJ2-3,NA,TRBV6-4,NA,TGTGCCACCACCGGAAGAGGAGAACGTGTCCGGGCCCAAGGTGCAGATACGCAGTATTTT,CATTGRGERVRAQGADTQYF
TRBJ2-7,NA,TRBV4-3,NA,TGCGCCAGCAGTCAAAGTGTCACAGAAGGGTTCGCCGAGCAGTACTTC,CASSQSVTEGFAEQYF
TRBJ2-3,NA,TRBV7-9,TRBD2,TGTGCCAGCAGCTTAGGAGGCCGGACTAGCGCGAGCACAGATACGCAGTATTTT,CASSLGGRTSASTDTQYF
TRBJ1-2,once,TRBV9,NA,TGTGCCAGCAGCGTAGTACGGGTGGGCGTCTATGGCTACACCTTC,CASSVVRVGVYGYTF
TRBJ1-2,few,TRBV7-8,NA,TGTGCCAGCAGCTCGGCAGGGGCAAATGGCTACACCTTC,CASSSAGANGYTF
TRBJ2-2,NA,TRBV7-3,NA,TGTGCCAGCAGAGATACAGGATTCGCGAACACCGGGGAGCTGTTTTTT,CASRDTGFANTGELFF
TRBJ2-1,NA,TRBV7-6,TRBD2,TGTGCCAGCAGCTGGACTAGCGGGAGGGCCCAGAGGAATGAGCAGTTCTTC,CASSWTSGRAQRNEQFF
TRBJ2-1,once,TRBV30,TRBD2,TGTGCCTGGAGTGTGGTTCTAGCGGATACCCAGTTCTTC,CAWSVVLADTQFF
TRBJ1-2,few,TRBV27,NA,TGTGCCAGCAGTACGCACCCCGAGTTGGGCTACACCTTC,CASSTHPELGYTF
TRBJ2-1,NA,TRBV14,TRBD2,TGTGCCAGCAGCCCCCCAACGGGACTAGCGGACAATGAGCAGTTCTTC,CASSPPTGLADNEQFF
TRBJ2-1,NA,TRBV5-1,TRBD2,TGCGCCAGCAGCATTAAACCGGGACTAGCGGGTGGGCAGTTCTTC,CASSIKPGLAGGQFF